This is a list of T cell receptor beta chains from one sample in a study of cytomegalovirus exposure and HLA in healthy donors. Sequencing used immunoSEQ multiplex PCR; TCRdb keeps in-frame clones, though not all of them. The table includes 100,000 to 150,000 clones, approximately 71% detected once. The sample taken for sequencing was PBMCs. All receptors derive from a woman aged 55-69 years in good health and CMV-seronegative. CDR3s include the opening cysteine and the closing phenylalanine or tryptophan. A D gene is named only where the DNA matches it firmly.

CDR3aa | d_gene | j_gene | v_gene
CASRPDRSSYNEQFF | NA | TRBJ2-1 | TRBV6-5
CASSLSRVTEAFF | NA | TRBJ1-1 | TRBV7-9
CAWRGTSGSTHPTDTQYF | TRBD2 | TRBJ2-3 | TRBV30
CASSLSRTGGRETQYF | TRBD1 | TRBJ2-5 | TRBV5-1
CASSPPRRDEQYF | NA | TRBJ2-7 | TRBV7-8
CASSLGQGYNEQFF | TRBD1 | TRBJ2-1 | TRBV5-4
CASSSDRARNNEQFF | TRBD1 | TRBJ2-1 | TRBV18
CASSFRGGGGNEQFF | TRBD2 | TRBJ2-1 | TRBV5-4
CATSGWGGNQPQHF | NA | TRBJ1-5 | TRBV15
CSLSRQGPTYGYTF | NA | TRBJ1-2 | TRBV29-1
CASSPISQGWQETQYF | TRBD1 | TRBJ2-5 | TRBV28
CASGKRTGSLNTEAFF | TRBD1 | TRBJ1-1 | TRBV12-5
CASGSSFYEQYF | NA | TRBJ2-7 | TRBV14
CASRAGGGEQFF | TRBD1 | TRBJ2-1 | TRBV6-1
CASSSREGSIQYF | TRBD2 | TRBJ2-4 | TRBV7-2
CASSLVGGTYGYTF | NA | TRBJ1-2 | TRBV5-4
CASRGAPSYEQYF | NA | TRBJ2-7 | TRBV7-6
CASSEGEGGRTDTQYF | TRBD2 | TRBJ2-3 | TRBV6-1
CASSLGWRTGELFF | NA | TRBJ2-2 | TRBV5-1
CATHYSGVKGEQYF | NA | TRBJ2-7 | TRBV28
CASSFGGSPYEQYF | TRBD2 | TRBJ2-7 | TRBV6-1
CASSIAPPMLLNEQFF | NA | TRBJ2-1 | TRBV19
CASSLGTQNTEAFF | NA | TRBJ1-1 | TRBV7-6
CASSWRGTGTDTQYF | TRBD1 | TRBJ2-3 | TRBV5-1
CASSMGTGLPERKTQYF | TRBD1 | TRBJ2-5 | TRBV19
CASSPVDGELFF | NA | TRBJ2-2 | TRBV19
CASSTQGAYEQYF | NA | TRBJ2-7 | TRBV19
CASSAEQPGQGNEQYF | TRBD1 | TRBJ2-7 | TRBV18
CAWGRIYEQYF | NA | NA | TRBV30
CASSYPGEKLFF | NA | TRBJ1-4 | TRBV7-2
CASSPLAGSSYGYTF | NA | TRBJ1-2 | TRBV18
CASSGQGYGYTF | NA | TRBJ1-2 | TRBV6-1
CASSFSNTEAFF | NA | TRBJ1-1 | TRBV5-4
CASSPRLRAGWGTEAFF | NA | TRBJ1-1 | TRBV7-8
CASSSLGGPTRVRELFF | NA | TRBJ2-2 | TRBV7-9
CASSFGYLNTEAFF | NA | TRBJ1-1 | TRBV27
CASSGPGQGVTEAFF | TRBD1 | TRBJ1-1 | TRBV6-1
CASSSDRGQETQYF | TRBD1 | TRBJ2-5 | TRBV7-9
CAWIGRAGPIYEQYF | TRBD2 | TRBJ2-7 | TRBV30
CAALRVGYEQYF | NA | TRBJ2-7 | TRBV28
CASRWQASNTGELFF | NA | TRBJ2-2 | TRBV6-4
CASSISARDNYGYTF | NA | TRBJ1-2 | TRBV6-1
CASSLGAGSLPYGELFF | NA | TRBJ2-2 | TRBV5-1
CASDMTGYNEQFF | NA | TRBJ2-1 | TRBV30
CASRGIAKVYEQFF | NA | TRBJ2-1 | TRBV6-1